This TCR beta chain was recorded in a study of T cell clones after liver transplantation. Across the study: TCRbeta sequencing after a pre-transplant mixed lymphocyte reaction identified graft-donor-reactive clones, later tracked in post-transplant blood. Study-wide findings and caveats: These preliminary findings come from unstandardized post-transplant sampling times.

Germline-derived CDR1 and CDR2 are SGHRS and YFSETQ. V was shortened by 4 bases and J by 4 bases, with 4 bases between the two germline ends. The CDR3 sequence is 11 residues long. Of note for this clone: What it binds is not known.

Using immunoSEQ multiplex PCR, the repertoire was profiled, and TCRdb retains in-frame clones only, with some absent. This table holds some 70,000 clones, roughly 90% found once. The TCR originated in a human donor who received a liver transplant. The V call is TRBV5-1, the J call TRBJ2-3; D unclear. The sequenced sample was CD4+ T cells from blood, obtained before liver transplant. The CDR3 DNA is TGCGCCAGCAGCGGATCAGATACGCAGTATTTT. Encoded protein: CASSGSDTQYF.